The entry below describes one T cell receptor beta chain. What it recognizes is unknown. This entry belongs to a study of CD8 T cells in Susac syndrome. The V gene lost 7 bases and the J gene lost 4 bases, with 16 bases spanning the gap. CDR1 and CDR2 (germline): KGHDR, SFDVKD. The CDR3 loop spans 15 amino acids. Reverse transcription of roughly 0.5 to 1 ug RNA was carried out with random hexamers. Coverage of TCR beta CDR3 amplification by immunoSEQ multiplex PCR extended to 54 Vbeta and 13 Jbeta. MiXCR, run by TCRdb on the immunoSEQ multiplex PCR reads, gives a single entry per CDR3 protein. The sample holds 130,000 to 150,000 distinct CDR3 sequences, around 95% seen once. Sequencing targeted TCR beta in blood CD8+ and CD4+ T cells. The study's findings and limits: It was acknowledged in the study that its TCR sequencing and HLA analysis involved a relatively small number of individuals. Repertoires of Susac syndrome CD4+ T cells lacked clonal expansion.

The source of this sequence is a human donor with Susac syndrome. The chain recombines TRBV24-1 with TRBJ1-5, with a possible D match to TRBD1 (6 bases). Sequencing used CD4+ T cells from PBMCs. The DNA for the CDR3 is TGTGCCACCAGCCCCGAGGGGGGACCAAATCAGCCCCAGCATTTT. Its protein is CATSPEGGPNQPQHF.